Below are 4 T cell receptor beta chains sequenced from a single sample in a study of T cells in Graves' hyperthyroidism and ophthalmopathy. Amplification yielded TCR beta CDR3 regions, with RNA transcripts as the source. With the HTBI primer set, the TCR CDR3 went through a first round of RT-PCR. TCRdb ran MiXCR on the multiplex PCR reads and lists one entry per CDR3 protein. The sample lists hundreds of thousands of distinct CDR3 sequences, approximately 15% occurring once. Sequencing was done on a sample of blood. These TCRs come from a woman aged 55-69 years with Graves' ophthalmopathy.

This clonotype appeared a few times. The chain carries TRBV28 and TRBJ2-7; unclear D gene. Trimming removed 5 bases from V and 1 base from J, with 12 bases in between. CDR1 is MDHEN, CDR2 SYDVKM, per germline. The CDR3 has 14 residues. CDR3 nucleotides: TGTGCCAGCAGTCCCAGCAGTGAATCCTACGAGCAGTACTTC. Its protein product is CASSPSSESYEQYF. Variable domain in full (rest from reference TRBV28 and TRBJ2-7): DVKVTQSSRYLVKRTGEKVFLECVQDMDHENMFWYRQDPGLGLRLIYFSYDVKMKEKGDIPEGYSVSREKKERFSLILESASTNQTSMYLCASSPSSESYEQYFGPGTRLTVT.

Points on this clonotype: The junction does not match germline at one end; this may be a read error. V gene TRBV5-1 combines with J gene TRBJ2-7; 10 nucleotides line up with TRBD1. Germline loops: CDR1 SGHRS, CDR2 YFSETQ. This CDR3 has 15 residues. CDR3 loop: CARSLATGQGYEQYF. CDR3 nucleotide sequence: TGCGCCCGCAGCTTGGCCACGGGACAGGGGTACGAGCAGTACTTC.

This clonotype has a count of ten or more. The V gene is TRBV7-2, the J gene TRBJ2-7, with 11 bases that match TRBD2. Germline CDR1 SGHTA, CDR2 FQGNSA. The CDR3 extends over 17 amino acids. The V and J ends lost 5 bases and 4 bases, in that order; junction bases with no gene match: 13. The CDR3 sequence is CASSKISGREVGYEQYF. The CDR3 DNA reads as TGTGCCAGCAGCAAAATTAGCGGGAGGGAGGTCGGATACGAGCAGTACTTC.

This clonotype has at least ten counts. The rearrangement uses TRBV27 and TRBJ1-4, with D hard to call. Per germline, CDR1 MNHEY and CDR2 SMNVEV (reference sequence). This CDR3 has 13 residues. With 0 bases removed from V and 8 bases from J, the gap between germline ends came to 7 bases. This chain's CDR3 is CASSLSLPEKLFF. In DNA, the CDR3 is TGTGCCAGCAGTTTATCTCTCCCGGAAAAACTGTTTTTT.